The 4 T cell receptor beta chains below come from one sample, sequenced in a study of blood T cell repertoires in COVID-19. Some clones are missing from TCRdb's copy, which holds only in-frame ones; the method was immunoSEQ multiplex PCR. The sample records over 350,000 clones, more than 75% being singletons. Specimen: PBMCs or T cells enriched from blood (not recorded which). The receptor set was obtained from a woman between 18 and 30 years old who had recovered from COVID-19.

CDR3 region: CAWSEGLANTGELFF. CDR3 sequence (DNA): TGTGCCTGGAGTGAGGGACTCGCGAACACCGGGGAGCTGTTTTTT. The gene calls are TRBV30 and TRBJ2-2; D perhaps matches TRBD2 (6 bases). The CDR3 extends over 15 amino acids. With 1 base removed from V and 0 bases from J, the gap between germline ends came to 9 bases. Germline lookup yields CDR1 GTSNPN and CDR2 SVGIG (reference sequence).

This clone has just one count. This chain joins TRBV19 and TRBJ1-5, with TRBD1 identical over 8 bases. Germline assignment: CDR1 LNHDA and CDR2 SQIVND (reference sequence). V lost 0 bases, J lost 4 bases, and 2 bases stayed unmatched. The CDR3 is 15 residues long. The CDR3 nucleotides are TGTGCCAGTAGTATAGAACAGGGGGGAAATCAGCCCCAGCATTTT. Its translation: CASSIEQGGNQPQHF.

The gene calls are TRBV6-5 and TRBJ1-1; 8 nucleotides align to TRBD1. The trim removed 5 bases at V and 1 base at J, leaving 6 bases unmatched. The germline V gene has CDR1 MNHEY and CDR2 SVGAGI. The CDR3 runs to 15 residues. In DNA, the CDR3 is TGTGCCAGCAGTCGCCCCAGGGGGCGGAACACTGAAGCTTTCTTT. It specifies CASSRPRGRNTEAFF.

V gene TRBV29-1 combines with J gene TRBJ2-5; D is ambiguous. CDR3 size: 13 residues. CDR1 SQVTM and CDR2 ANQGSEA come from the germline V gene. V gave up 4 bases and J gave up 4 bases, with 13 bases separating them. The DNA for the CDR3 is TGCAGCGTTGGAGGCCTAGTGGGAGAGACCCAGTACTTC. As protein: CSVGGLVGETQYF.